In its sample, the clone carrying this T cell receptor (beta chain) was seen many times. Its antigen is not known. The germline gives CDR1 LGHDT, CDR2 YNNKEL (reference sequence). The CDR3 spans 16 residues. V was cut by 4 bases and J by 0 bases, with 13 bases left in between. The sample is drawn from a study of T cells in Graves' hyperthyroidism and ophthalmopathy. Study outcomes and limitations: In the blood, most expanded thyroid clonotypes above 0.001 appeared as well.

The TCR beta CDR3 regions underwent amplification using RNA transcripts as the source. The TCR CDR3 first-round RT-PCR relied on the HTBI primer set. Each CDR3 protein is one row after TCRdb ran MiXCR on the multiplex PCR reads. The sample lists about 300,000 distinct CDR3 sequences; approximately 14% were seen once. Material for sequencing was blood. This clonotype was obtained from a woman between 40 and 55 years old with Graves' hyperthyroidism. The chain carries TRBV3-1 and TRBJ1-3, with a weak D call TRBD1 (6 bases). CDR3 amino acids: CASSLQGGGSGNTIYF. CDR3 DNA: TGTGCCAGCAGCCTACAAGGAGGGGGCTCTGGAAACACCATATATTTT.